Given below is one TCR beta chain in context. This entry comes from a study of cytomegalovirus exposure and HLA in healthy donors. The primer mix had 60 Vbeta and 13 Jbeta primers. Profiled with immunoSEQ multiplex PCR; TCRdb holds only in-frame clones, not every one. Here the sample spans 110,000 or so clones, under 90% being singletons. The CDR3 consists of 11 residues. This receptor was taken from a woman in her late teens or twenties in good health and CMV-seronegative. The V gene is TRBV21-1, the J gene TRBJ2-7; TRBD2, as called in the table, went unchecked against the DNA. TRBV21-1 has pseudogene status. Source material: PBMCs. CDR3 nucleotide sequence: TGTGCCAGCAGCGCCTTATTGGAGCAGTACGTC. Protein: CASSALLEQYV.